This is a list of T cell receptor beta chains from one sample in a study of CD8 T cells in Susac syndrome. TCRdb used MiXCR to reprocess the immunoSEQ multiplex PCR reads, holding one entry per CDR3 protein. Among 80,000 or so distinct CDR3 sequences listed, roughly 94% were seen once. Sequenced: CD8+ T cells from PBMCs. All receptors derive from a human donor with Susac syndrome. Both conserved end residues are part of each CDR3. A D gene is named only where the DNA matches it firmly.

V gene	D gene	J gene	CDR3 DNA	CDR3 protein
TRBV24-1	TRBD1	TRBJ2-5	TGTGCCACCAGTGACACAGGGGGCGTGGAGACCCAGTACTTC	CATSDTGGVETQYF
TRBV5-4	.	TRBJ1-1	TGTGCCAGCTTTAGTCCGGGACTGACAAGGCTGGGGCCTGAAGCTTTCTTT	CASFSPGLTRLGPEAFF
TRBV15	.	TRBJ2-1	TGTGCCACCAGCAGAGATCGGAACAGCAACAATGAGCAGTTCTTC	CATSRDRNSNNEQFF
TRBV5-1	TRBD2	TRBJ2-1	TGCGCCAGCACCTCACCCCCTAGCGGGGGTTTCAATGAGCAGTTCTTC	CASTSPPSGGFNEQFF
TRBV20-1	.	TRBJ2-3	TGCAGTGCTAGAGATCGGTTGGGGGGCGCAGCAGATACGCAGTATTTT	CSARDRLGGAADTQYF
TRBV30	TRBD1	TRBJ2-6	TGTGCCTGGGGGGTACCGGGACAGGGAATTTCTGGGGCCAACGTCCTGACTTTC	CAWGVPGQGISGANVLTF
TRBV28	TRBD1	TRBJ1-4	TGTGCCAGCGTCAGGGGGACCCGTAGTGCAACTAATGAAAAACTGTTTTTT	CASVRGTRSATNEKLFF
TRBV9	.	TRBJ1-6	TGTGCCAGCAGCCCAGAAGGGCTGGGTTCACCCCTCCACTTT	CASSPEGLGSPLHF
TRBV6-1	.	TRBJ2-1	TGTGCCAGCAGGACCGGGACCCCTGCGTTCTTC	CASRTGTPAFF
TRBV11-1	TRBD2	TRBJ2-1	TGTGCCAGCAGCTTTAGCGGGGGGGAGGAGCAGTTCTTC	CASSFSGGEEQFF